This T cell receptor beta chain emerged from a study of T cell repertoires in cytomegalovirus infection. TCRdb reprocessed the reads with MiXCR, giving one entry per CDR3 protein. This sample has a few hundred thousand distinct CDR3 sequences, with 26% found just once. This clonotype came up many times. Per germline, CDR1 SGHTA and CDR2 FQGNSA. The CDR3 sequence is 15 residues long. Trimming pared 5 bases from V and 4 bases from J, leaving 17 bases between. This rearrangement joins TRBV7-2 to TRBJ1-1, with D perhaps TRBD1 (5 bases). The material sequenced was PBMCs. This clonotype was obtained from a human donor in good health (CMV status not recorded). Some clones in this sample may be carry-over from other donors' samples. The CDR3, as DNA: TGTGCCAGCAGCGTAGGACCGGGGCAGGTCACTGAAGCTTTCTTT. Residues: CASSVGPGQVTEAFF.